Only one count was recorded for the clone carrying this T cell receptor beta chain. Its target is not known. At the time of sampling, donors were nominally healthy, though unrecorded immune exposures were likely. This entry belongs to a study of cytomegalovirus exposure and HLA in healthy donors. Study outcomes and limitations: Overall, approximately 150 TCR beta chains were annotated as cytomegalovirus-associated.

PCR employed 60 Vbeta and 13 Jbeta primers. Sequencing used immunoSEQ multiplex PCR; TCRdb keeps in-frame clones, though not all of them. The top ten hold roughly 1% of the sample, which has a few hundred thousand clones, about 89% seen once. Per the germline V gene, CDR1 is GTSNPN and CDR2 is SVGIG (reference sequence). The V gene end was trimmed by 2 bases and the J gene end by 11 bases; junction bases not matched to a gene: 16. CDR3 size: 15 residues. Input material: PBMCs. The receptor comes from a young woman in good health and CMV-seronegative. The chain uses TRBV30 and TRBJ2-5, with 8 bases that match TRBD2. The CDR3 nucleotides are TGTGCCTGGAGTAAAACTAGCGGCAGAGTCTTCGGGCAGTACTTC. Residues: CAWSKTSGRVFGQYF.